This record concerns one TCR beta chain sequence. What it recognizes is unknown. These data originate in a study of cytomegalovirus exposure and HLA in healthy donors. Findings of the study overall: Across HLA loci, a later analysis found differing TCR association rates, with DRB1 most and HLA-C fewest. Confirmation in vitro established that three CMV-associated chains were specific for CMV antigens.

The germline V and J ends were trimmed by 2 bases and 7 bases, with 14 bases remaining between them. The CDR3 contains 15 residues. Germline assignment: CDR1 MDHEN and CDR2 SYDVKM. PCR was performed using 60 Vbeta and 13 Jbeta primers. The data were produced by immunoSEQ multiplex PCR, yet TCRdb's version contains in-frame clones alone and is incomplete. The table has approximately 160,000 clones, 65% to 85% seen once; the top ten hold approximately 2.9%. The sequencing input was PBMCs. The clonotype originates from a woman aged 40-49 years in good health and CMV-seropositive. The chain uses TRBV28 and TRBJ2-2; tentative D call: TRBD2 (6 bases). The CDR3 DNA is TGTGCCAGCAGTTTAGGGGGGAAAAAGGACGGGGAGCTGTTTTTT. Translating gives CASSLGGKKDGELFF.